A single sample is the source of the 23 T cell receptor beta chains below, sequenced in a study of shared clonotypes between healthy human individuals. Terminally differentiated effector memory CD45RA+ cells were left out of the naive CD8 fraction, which was CD45RO-negative and positively selected for CCR7. Libraries were prepared by immunoSEQ multiplex PCR; TCRdb keeps only in-frame clonotypes and omits some of them. Among millions of clones listed, roughly 91% were seen once. The specimen was naive CD8+ T cells from PBMCs. These receptors were obtained from a man aged 18 to 30 in good health. Some clones in this sample may be carry-over from other donors' samples.

The V call is TRBV27, the J call TRBJ2-1; possibly TRBD2 for D (5 bases). The V gene's germline CDR1 is MNHEY and CDR2 SMNVEV (reference sequence). The CDR3 spans 17 residues. The V and J ends lost 4 bases and 5 bases respectively, with 21 bases between them. CDR3 DNA sequence: TGTGCCAGCAGTTACCTGTGGGGAGCGGCTAAGGACAATGAGCAGTTCTTC. Translation: CASSYLWGAAKDNEQFF.

This CDR3 reads CASSTSWGTLNTGELFF. As DNA, the CDR3 is TGTGCCAGCAGCACGTCGTGGGGGACTCTCAACACCGGGGAGCTGTTTTTT. The chain links TRBV9 to TRBJ2-2, with TRBD2 as a possible D gene (6 bases). Trimming cost V 4 bases and J 2 bases, with 18 bases left between them. The CDR3 runs 17 residues. Germline CDR1 reads SGDLS; CDR2 reads YYNGEE.

The chain links TRBV23-1 to TRBJ2-7; TRBD1 aligns across 9 bases. TRBV23-1 is known as an ORF, though its function is uncertain. V was clipped by 0 bases and J by 2 bases; unmatched bases: 23. CDR3 length: 22 residues. In nucleotides, the CDR3 is TGCGCCAGCAGTCAATCGTGGCCCCGGGACAGGGTCCATAGGAACAGACCCTACGAGCAGTACTTC. Protein product: CASSQSWPRDRVHRNRPYEQYF.

The chain couples TRBV25-1 to TRBJ2-4, with D perhaps matching TRBD2 (6 bases). The germline V gene encodes CDR1 MGHDK and CDR2 SYGVNS. The CDR3 totals 15 residues. Between the trimmed V and J ends, which lost 3 bases and 2 bases, there was a span of 11 bases. The CDR3 DNA sequence: TGTGCCAGCAGTGATCTGGGGGACTCCAAAAACATTCAGTACTTC. Residues: CASSDLGDSKNIQYF. Combining the CDR3 with reference TRBV25-1 and TRBJ2-4 gives the whole variable domain EADIYQTPRYLVIGTGKKITLECSQTMGHDKMYWYQQDPGMELHLIHYSYGVNSTEKGDLSSESTVSRIRTEHFPLTLESARPSHTSQYLCASSDLGDSKNIQYFGAGTRLSVL.

Notes on this clone: This may stem from a read error, because a much larger clone lies one nucleotide away. The chain has TRBV30 and TRBJ2-7; TRBD1 aligns across 7 bases. Germline loops: CDR1 GTSNPN, CDR2 SVGIG (reference sequence). The CDR3 contains 14 residues. The CDR3: CTWSVGRGSHEQYF. The CDR3 nucleotides read TGTACCTGGAGTGTCGGCAGGGGGTCACACGAGCAGTACTTC.

The chain has TRBV27 and TRBJ1-1, with 8 bases aligning to TRBD1. Germline loops: CDR1 MNHEY, CDR2 SMNVEV (reference sequence). V lost 4 bases and J lost 4; bases outside the gene matches: 5. This CDR3 is 14 amino acids long. The CDR3 loop is CASSYQGARTEAFF. The CDR3 DNA reads as TGTGCCAGCAGTTATCAGGGGGCTCGCACTGAAGCTTTCTTT.

The chain employs TRBV29-1 and TRBJ2-5; a possible D gene is TRBD1 (5 bases). The DNA end is a closer match to TRBJ2-7, so the J assignment may be wrong. The CDR3 runs to 12 residues. Germline lookup yields CDR1 SQVTM and CDR2 ANQGSEA. CDR3 nucleotides: TGCAGCGTTGGGGGCAGAGACTACGAGCAGTACTTC. Translated: CSVGGRDYEQYF.

In DNA, the CDR3 is TGTGCCAGCAGCCAGGAGAGGGGGGGTTCCTACGAGCAGTACTTC. This gives the protein CASSQERGGSYEQYF. The chain links TRBV11-2 to TRBJ2-7; possibly TRBD2 for D (7 bases). V lost 5 bases to trimming and J lost 1 base, with 15 bases between them. CDR1 and CDR2 from the germline V gene are SGHAT and FQNNGV. The CDR3 has 15 residues.

V gene TRBV2 combines with J gene TRBJ1-5, with D possibly TRBD1 on 6 matching bases. The germline gives CDR1 SNHLY, CDR2 FYNNEI. The CDR3 consists of 15 residues. Trimming left V 7 bases short and J 7 bases short, with 20 bases between. The chain's CDR3 is CASTPGHPNRQPQHF. DNA for the CDR3: TGTGCCAGCACACCGGGACACCCGAACCGGCAGCCCCAGCATTTT.

The chain's CDR3 is CASSESPYEQYF. In DNA, the CDR3 is TGTGCCAGTAGCGAGTCCCCCTACGAGCAGTACTTC. The chain employs TRBV19 and TRBJ2-7; D is unclear. The V end was cut by 6 bases, the J end by 2 bases, with 8 bases between. Germline-derived CDR1 and CDR2 are LNHDA and SQIVND (reference sequence). The CDR3 has 12 amino acids.

This clone was seen once. This chain uses TRBV15 with TRBJ2-5; tentative D call: TRBD2 (6 bases). The ends were cut back, 0 bases at V and 3 bases at J, with 26 bases in the middle. Per germline, CDR1 LNHNV and CDR2 YYDKDF (reference sequence). The CDR3 runs 20 residues. As DNA, the CDR3 is TGTGCCACCAGCAGAGATTCGGTAGCGGCTATAATTCAGGTGGAAGAGACCCAGTACTTC. It is translated as CATSRDSVAAIIQVEETQYF.

This rearrangement joins TRBV25-1 to TRBJ2-7; maybe TRBD1 (5 bases). CDR1 is MGHDK, CDR2 SYGVNS, per germline. CDR3 length: 12 residues. V lost 8 bases to trimming and J lost 5 bases, with 13 bases between them. CDR3 residues: CASGFRQNEQYF. The CDR3 region has the DNA TGTGCCAGCGGATTTCGACAGAACGAGCAGTACTTC.

This clone was recorded once. This sequence joins TRBV5-8 and TRBJ2-1; D remains unclear. The V and J ends lost 4 bases and 8 bases respectively, with 7 bases between them. Germline CDR1 is SGHTS and CDR2 is YDEGEE. The length of the CDR3 is 11 residues. The CDR3 sequence: CASSPDHEQFF. CDR3 nucleotides: TGTGCCAGCAGCCCAGACCATGAGCAGTTCTTC. The entire variable domain, with the rest obtained from reference TRBV5-8 and TRBJ2-1, is as follows: EAGVTQSPTHLIKTRGQQATLRCSPISGHTSVYWYQQALGLGLQFLLWYDEGEERNRGNFPPRFSGRQFPNYSSELNVNALELEDSALYLCASSPDHEQFFGPGTRLTVL.

The chain is built from TRBV4-3 and TRBJ1-2, with 10 bases identical to TRBD1. Trimming at V came to 2 bases and at J to 4 bases, leaving 4 bases not matched to a gene. CDR1 is LGHNA, CDR2 YSLEER, per germline. CDR3 length: 15 amino acids. This chain's CDR3 is CASSQTRDRGYGYTF. The CDR3 DNA sequence: TGCGCCAGCAGCCAAACCCGGGACAGGGGCTATGGCTACACCTTC.

The rearrangement joins TRBV2 to TRBJ2-1, with 9 bases matching TRBD2. CDR3 size: 17 residues. V was clipped by 3 bases and J by 8 bases; unmatched bases: 14. Germline CDR1 reads SNHLY; CDR2 reads FYNNEI. This CDR3 is CASSDLVAGAEFDEQFF. The DNA for the CDR3 is TGTGCCAGCAGTGATCTAGTAGCGGGAGCTGAGTTTGATGAGCAGTTCTTC.

The chain has TRBV6-5 and TRBJ2-1; 9 bases align to TRBD2. V was clipped by 2 bases and J by 8 bases; unmatched bases: 4. The germline V gene encodes CDR1 MNHEY and CDR2 SVGAGI. This CDR3 spans 14 amino acids. CDR3 coding DNA: TGTGCCAGCAGTTACCTAGCGGGAACCGATGAGCAGTTCTTC. This encodes CASSYLAGTDEQFF.

V usage is TRBV28 and J usage is TRBJ2-7, with 8 bases lining up with TRBD1. Germline V gene sequence: CDR1 MDHEN, CDR2 SYDVKM. The CDR3 is 16 residues long. With 2 bases clipped from V and 2 bases from J, the junction kept 8 bases outside the gene matches. CDR3 in DNA: TGTGCCAGCAGTTTAGGGTTGTCACAGGGGGCCTACGAGCAGTACTTC. Translating it yields CASSLGLSQGAYEQYF.

This clone was detected only a few times. V is TRBV5-6 and J is TRBJ1-1, with D perhaps TRBD1 (5 bases). Germline V gene sequence: CDR1 SGHDT, CDR2 YYEEEE. The CDR3 runs 13 residues. V lost 4 bases and J 6 bases, leaving 13 bases between the germline ends. CDR3 coding DNA: TGTGCCAGCAGCCTAGGGGCTTCTCCTGAAGCTTTCTTT. Translating gives CASSLGASPEAFF.

This chain joins TRBV6-1 and TRBJ2-7, with 7 bases fitting TRBD2. There are 16 residues in the CDR3. V lost 2 bases, J lost 0 bases, and 7 bases stayed unmatched. Per the germline V gene, CDR1 is MNHNS and CDR2 is SASEGT. CDR3 nucleotide sequence: TGTGCCAGCAGTGAATGGGAGGGCCTGGTCTCCTACGAGCAGTACTTC. It encodes CASSEWEGLVSYEQYF.

J is TRBJ2-7 and V is TRBV4-2, with 7 bases that match TRBD1. Germline CDR1 reads LGHNA; CDR2 reads YNFKEQ. This CDR3 comprises 12 residues. The junction had 4 bases not matched to a gene; V was cut back by 6 bases and J by 5 bases. The CDR3 here is CASRQGIDEQYF. CDR3 DNA sequence: TGTGCCAGCAGACAGGGGATCGACGAGCAGTACTTC.

On this clone: The sample carries other DNA sequences with the same CDR3. V gene TRBV9 combines with J gene TRBJ2-7; no clear D gene. The CDR3 spans 14 residues. Germline assignment: CDR1 SGDLS and CDR2 YYNGEE. Deletions cut 2 bases from V and 0 bases from J, with 9 bases between. The CDR3 here is CASSVDGSSYEQYF. For the CDR3, the DNA is TGTGCCAGCAGCGTGGACGGCAGCTCCTACGAGCAGTACTTC. The full variable domain, with the rest looked up from reference TRBV9 and TRBJ2-7, is DSGVTQTPKHLITATGQRVTLRCSPRSGDLSVYWYQQSLDQGLQFLIQYYNGEERAKGNILERFSAQQFPDLHSELNLSSLELGDSALYFCASSVDGSSYEQYFGPGTRLTVT.

This chain links TRBV7-8 with TRBJ2-7; the D gene is possibly TRBD1 (6 bases). The CDR3 has 14 residues. V was pared by 5 bases and J by 3 bases, with 14 bases between. Looked up from germline, CDR1 is SGHVS and CDR2 is FQNEAQ. The CDR3 DNA reads as TGTGCCAGCAGCCACACGGGACACAGCTACGAGCAGTACTTC. This codes for CASSHTGHSYEQYF.

The CDR3 sequence is CASSAWDRVDYGYTF. The CDR3 bases are TGTGCCAGCAGCGCGTGGGACAGGGTGGACTATGGCTACACCTTC. The V and J genes are TRBV9 and TRBJ1-2; 9 nucleotides line up with TRBD1. The CDR3 length is 15 residues. V lost 3 bases, J lost 3 bases, and 6 bases stayed unmatched. The germline V gene has CDR1 SGDLS and CDR2 YYNGEE.